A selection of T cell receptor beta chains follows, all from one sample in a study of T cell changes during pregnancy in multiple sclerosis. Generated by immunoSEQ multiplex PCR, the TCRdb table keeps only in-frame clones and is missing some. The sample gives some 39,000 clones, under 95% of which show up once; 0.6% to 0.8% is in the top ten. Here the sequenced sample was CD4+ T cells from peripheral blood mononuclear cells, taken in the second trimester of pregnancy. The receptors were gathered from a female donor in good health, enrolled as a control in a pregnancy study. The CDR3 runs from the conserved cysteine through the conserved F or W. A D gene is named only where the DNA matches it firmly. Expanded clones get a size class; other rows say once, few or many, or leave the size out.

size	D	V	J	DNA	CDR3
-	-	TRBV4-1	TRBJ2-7	TGCGCCAGCAGCCAAGGACAGGAGAGCTCCTACGAGCAGTACTTC	CASSQGQESSYEQYF
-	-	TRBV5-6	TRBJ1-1	TGTGCCAGCAGCCCGGGAGTCAGGAGAAAGAACACTGAAGCTTTCTTT	CASSPGVRRKNTEAFF
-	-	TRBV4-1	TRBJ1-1	TGCGCCAGCAGCCAAGGGAGGAGCATGAACACTGAAGCTTTCTTT	CASSQGRSMNTEAFF
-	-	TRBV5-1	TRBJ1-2	TGCGCCAGCAGCCCGGTGGGGCAGGGGTCTGGCTACACCTTC	CASSPVGQGSGYTF
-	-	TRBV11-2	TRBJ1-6	TGTGCCAGCAGCTCGGCCGCCGGGGGGCAGGGTTCACCCCTCCACTTT	CASSSAAGGQGSPLHF
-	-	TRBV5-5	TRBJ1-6	TGTGCCAGCACCCCGGGGGGGGCGTCTAATTCACCCCTCCACTTT	CASTPGGASNSPLHF
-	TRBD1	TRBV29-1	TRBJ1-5	TGCAGCGTTTCTGGACAGGGTAGCAATCAGCCCCAGCATTTT	CSVSGQGSNQPQHF
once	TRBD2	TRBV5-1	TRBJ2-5	TGCGCCAGCAGCCACCAAGGGAAGACTAGCGGGGGACCCGACACCCGCGCGCGGGAGACCCAGTACTTC	CASSHQGKTSGGPDTRARETQYF
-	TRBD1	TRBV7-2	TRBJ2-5	TGTGCCAGCTCTCAGGACAGGTACCAAGAGACCCAGTACTTC	CASSQDRYQETQYF
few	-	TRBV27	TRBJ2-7	TGTGCCAGCAGGGCTCTCGGAGACCTAAACTACGAGCAGTACTTC	CASRALGDLNYEQYF
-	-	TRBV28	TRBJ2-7	TGTGCCAGCGGGACTCCGTCCGGGGGCTACGAGCAGTACTTC	CASGTPSGGYEQYF
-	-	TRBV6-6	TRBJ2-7	TGTGCCAGCAGCCGTGGGGCAGCCTACGAGCAGTACTTC	CASSRGAAYEQYF
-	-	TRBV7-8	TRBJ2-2	TGTGCCAGCAGCTTACGAGAGGAGAACACCGGGGAGCTGTTTTTT	CASSLREENTGELFF
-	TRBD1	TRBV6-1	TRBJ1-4	TGTGCCAGCAGTGAAATGAGGGGGACAGACTATGAAAAACTGTTTTTT	CASSEMRGTDYEKLFF
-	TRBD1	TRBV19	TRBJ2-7	TGTGCCAGTAGTCCTTGGGGACAGGGGAGCTCCTACGAGCAGTACTTC	CASSPWGQGSSYEQYF
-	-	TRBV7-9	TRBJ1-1	TGTGCCAGCACTCGACAGATAAACACTGAAGCTTTCTTT	CASTRQINTEAFF
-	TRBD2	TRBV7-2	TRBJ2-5	TGTGCCAGCAGCGCTCTAGGCGGGGGGGCAGAGACCCAGTACTTC	CASSALGGGAETQYF
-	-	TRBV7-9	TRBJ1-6	TGTGCCAGCAGCTTAGTGGGAGTAAATTCACCCCTCCACTTT	CASSLVGVNSPLHF
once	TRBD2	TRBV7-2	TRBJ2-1	TGTGCCAGCAGCTCCTTCCCGCGGGGGGGCCTTTACAACAATGAGCAGTTCTTC	CASSSFPRGGLYNNEQFF
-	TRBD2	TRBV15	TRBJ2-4	TGTGCCACCAGCAGAGATCTTATCGGGGGGGTAGCCAAAAACATTCAGTACTTC	CATSRDLIGGVAKNIQYF
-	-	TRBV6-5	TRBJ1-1	TGTGCCAGCAGTGGACAGTACACTGAAGCTTTCTTT	CASSGQYTEAFF
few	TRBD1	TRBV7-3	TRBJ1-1	TGTGCCAGCAGCTTCACGACAGGGGGCCTTACTGAAGCTTTCTTT	CASSFTTGGLTEAFF
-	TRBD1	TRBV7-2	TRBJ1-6	TGTGCCAGCAGCTTATCACAGGGGGCAAATTCACCCCTCCACTTT	CASSLSQGANSPLHF
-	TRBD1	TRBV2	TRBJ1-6	TGTGCCAGCAGGGTACAGGGGCTCTCACCCCTCCACTTT	CASRVQGLSPLHF
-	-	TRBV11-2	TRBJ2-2	TGTGCCAGCAGCCAACAGGGAATGGGCGGGGAGCTGTTTTTT	CASSQQGMGGELFF
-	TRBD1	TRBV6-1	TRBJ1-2	TGTGCCAGCAGTGAAGAAGGGACAGTCTATGGCTACACCTTC	CASSEEGTVYGYTF
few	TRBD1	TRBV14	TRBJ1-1	TGTGCCAGCAGCCGGGACAGTGCCATCACTGAAGCTTTCTTT	CASSRDSAITEAFF
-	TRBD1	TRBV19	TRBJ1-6	TGTGCCAGTAGTCCCGGGACAGGCCTTTATTCACCCCTCCACTTT	CASSPGTGLYSPLHF
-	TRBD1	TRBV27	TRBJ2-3	TGTGCCAGCAGAGACAGGGGCGGAGGGGCAGATACGCAGTATTTT	CASRDRGGGADTQYF
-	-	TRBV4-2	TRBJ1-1	TGTGCCAGCAGCCAACCCCAGGGCGGCGACACTGAAGCTTTCTTT	CASSQPQGGDTEAFF
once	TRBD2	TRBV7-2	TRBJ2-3	TGTGCCAGCAGCTTAGTGCTAGCGGGGGCAACTAGCACAGATACGCAGTATTTT	CASSLVLAGATSTDTQYF
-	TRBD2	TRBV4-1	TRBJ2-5	TGCGCCAGCAGCCGACCCGGGACTAGCGCGCAAGAGACCCAGTACTTC	CASSRPGTSAQETQYF
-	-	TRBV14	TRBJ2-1	TGTGCCAGCAGCCAAGACGCAGGGTACAATGAGCAGTTCTTC	CASSQDAGYNEQFF
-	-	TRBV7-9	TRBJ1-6	TGTGCCAGCAGCTTAGAGGCAGGGTATAATTCACCCCTCCACTTT	CASSLEAGYNSPLHF
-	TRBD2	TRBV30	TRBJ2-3	TGTGCCTGGTTTCCCCCCACTAGCGGGGGGGAAACAGATACGCAGTATTTT	CAWFPPTSGGETDTQYF
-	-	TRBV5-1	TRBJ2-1	TGCGCCAGCAGCCCTGAACGCGGGGGCGTCTACAATGAGCAGTTCTTC	CASSPERGGVYNEQFF
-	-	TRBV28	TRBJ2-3	TGTGCCAGCAGCTACAGAACAGATACGCAGTATTTT	CASSYRTDTQYF
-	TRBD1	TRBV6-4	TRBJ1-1	TGTGCCAGCAGTGACACGGACAGGGCCCGTGAAGCTTTCTTT	CASSDTDRAREAFF
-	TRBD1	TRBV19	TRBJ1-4	TGTGCCAGTAGTATGACAGGGAACGGGCTTAATGAAAAACTGTTTTTT	CASSMTGNGLNEKLFF
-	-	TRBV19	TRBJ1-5	TGTGCCAGTAGCCGGGATGTCGAGCCCCAGCATTTT	CASSRDVEPQHF
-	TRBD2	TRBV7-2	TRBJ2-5	TGTGCCAGCCGCCCGGGGAGGAGACTAGCGGCACAAGAGACCCAGTACTTC	CASRPGRRLAAQETQYF